Listed below are T cell receptor beta chains from one sample, sequenced in a study of response to subunit inactivated influenza vaccine. From the RT-PCR reads, TCRdb called clonotypes with MiXCR, one entry per CDR3 protein. This table has more than 550,000 distinct CDR3 sequences, about 10% appearing once. These data were also filed under a second study, of T cells expressing NK-cell markers.

The specimen was PBMCs from blood, collected on the day of vaccination. Receptor source: a man aged 45-60 years who received an inactivated influenza vaccine. Each CDR3 is given with its conserved first and last residue. Fields, in order: D gene, J gene, V gene, clone size, CDR3 protein, CDR3 DNA. The D gene is left open where the match is weak. The listing skips clone size in some rows; elsewhere it reads once, few, many or a size class.

D: NA
J: TRBJ1-2
V: TRBV7-2
size: NA
CDR3: CASSRQVSYGYTF
DNA: TGTGCCAGCAGCAGACAGGTCAGCTATGGCTACACCTTC

D: TRBD1
J: TRBJ2-7
V: TRBV30
size: NA
CDR3: CAWRLQGAGYEQYF
DNA: TGTGCCTGGAGGCTACAGGGGGCGGGGTACGAGCAGTACTTC

D: NA
J: TRBJ1-1
V: TRBV4-2
size: many
CDR3: CASSQVGVRGTEAFF
DNA: TGTGCCAGCAGCCAAGTTGGGGTTCGAGGGACTGAAGCTTTCTTT

D: NA
J: TRBJ2-1
V: TRBV11-1
size: few
CDR3: CASIPTEGSYNEQFF
DNA: TGTGCCAGCATTCCCACGGAGGGATCCTACAATGAGCAGTTCTTC

D: NA
J: TRBJ2-2
V: TRBV29-1
size: NA
CDR3: CSVIFQGNTGELFF
DNA: TGCAGCGTTATCTTCCAGGGGAACACCGGGGAGCTGTTTTTT

D: NA
J: TRBJ1-5
V: TRBV3-1
size: NA
CDR3: CASSQDWGQGNQPQHF
DNA: TGTGCCAGCAGCCAAGATTGGGGCCAGGGCAATCAGCCCCAGCATTTT

D: NA
J: TRBJ1-5
V: TRBV6-1
size: many
CDR3: CAVRGGRVSNQPQHF
DNA: TGTGCCGTCAGAGGGGGTAGGGTGAGCAATCAGCCCCAGCATTTT

D: NA
J: TRBJ2-3
V: TRBV7-6
size: few
CDR3: CASSLDVFGPDTQYF
DNA: TGTGCCAGCAGCTTAGACGTTTTCGGTCCAGATACGCAGTATTTT

D: TRBD2
J: TRBJ2-1
V: TRBV28
size: few
CDR3: CASSLPGTSRYNEQFF
DNA: TGTGCCAGCAGTCTTCCCGGGACTAGCAGATACAATGAGCAGTTCTTC

D: NA
J: TRBJ2-7
V: TRBV19
size: few
CDR3: CASSMGLIYEQYF
DNA: TGTGCCAGTAGTATGGGTTTAATCTACGAGCAGTACTTC

D: NA
J: TRBJ2-1
V: TRBV29-1
size: few
CDR3: CSVGTGPTYNEQFF
DNA: TGCAGCGTTGGTACGGGACCCACCTACAATGAGCAGTTCTTC

D: TRBD1
J: TRBJ2-7
V: TRBV2
size: NA
CDR3: CASSSTGGQQYF
DNA: TGTGCCAGCAGTAGTACAGGGGGCCAGCAGTACTTC

D: NA
J: TRBJ2-5
V: TRBV7-2
size: NA
CDR3: CASGGFEETQYF
DNA: TGTGCCAGCGGGGGATTCGAAGAGACCCAGTACTTC

D: TRBD1
J: TRBJ1-2
V: TRBV12-3/TRBV12-4
size: NA
CDR3: CASSVRTGLNYGYTF
DNA: TGTGCCAGCAGTGTCAGGACAGGGCTAAACTATGGCTACACCTTC

D: TRBD2
J: TRBJ2-5
V: TRBV20-1
size: NA
CDR3: CSASGEASGNRGTQYF
DNA: TGCAGTGCTAGCGGAGAGGCTAGCGGGAACCGAGGGACCCAGTACTTC

D: TRBD1
J: TRBJ2-5
V: TRBV7-9
size: NA
CDR3: CASSLDLWDRAAETQYF
DNA: TGTGCCAGCAGCCTAGACCTTTGGGACAGGGCGGCGGAGACCCAGTACTTC

D: NA
J: TRBJ2-2
V: TRBV7-2
size: NA
CDR3: CASSSSMSDTGELFF
DNA: TGTGCCAGCAGCTCCAGTATGAGCGACACCGGGGAGCTGTTTTTT

D: NA
J: TRBJ2-6
V: TRBV28
size: few
CDR3: CASSTSPPGANVLTF
DNA: TGTGCCAGCTCGACCTCTCCCCCTGGGGCCAACGTCCTGACTTTC

D: NA
J: TRBJ2-3
V: TRBV18
size: many
CDR3: CASSPEQLLGNTQYF
DNA: TGTGCCAGCTCACCGGAGCAGTTACTCGGGAATACGCAGTATTTT

D: NA
J: TRBJ2-1
V: TRBV30
size: NA
CDR3: CAWTGVGGNEQFF
DNA: TGTGCCTGGACGGGGGTTGGGGGCAATGAGCAGTTCTTC

D: NA
J: TRBJ2-7
V: TRBV15
size: NA
CDR3: CATSSLRRTYEQYF
DNA: TGTGCCACCAGTAGTCTTAGAAGGACCTACGAGCAGTACTTC

D: NA
J: TRBJ2-6
V: TRBV12-3/TRBV12-4
size: NA
CDR3: CASSPRTRPGANVLTF
DNA: TGTGCCAGCAGTCCGAGGACCAGACCAGGGGCCAACGTCCTGACTTTC

D: NA
J: TRBJ2-3
V: TRBV4-2
size: few
CDR3: CASSQESYGRGPDTQYF
DNA: TGTGCCAGCAGCCAAGAGTCGTACGGGAGAGGGCCAGATACGCAGTATTTT

D: NA
J: TRBJ2-1
V: TRBV20-1
size: NA
CDR3: CSAKPTQLYNEQFF
DNA: TGCAGTGCTAAACCTACCCAACTCTACAATGAGCAGTTCTTC

D: NA
J: TRBJ2-7
V: TRBV4-3
size: few
CDR3: CASSRSQGVGYEQYF
DNA: TGCGCCAGCAGTCGTTCGCAGGGAGTTGGCTACGAGCAGTACTTC

D: NA
J: TRBJ2-2
V: TRBV5-4
size: NA
CDR3: CASSELPFKAGELFF
DNA: TGTGCCAGCAGCGAACTACCCTTTAAGGCCGGGGAGCTGTTTTTT

D: TRBD1
J: TRBJ1-2
V: TRBV5-1
size: NA
CDR3: CASSFGTGGGYTF
DNA: TGCGCCAGCAGCTTTGGGACAGGGGGAGGCTACACCTTC

D: TRBD1
J: TRBJ1-2
V: TRBV20-1
size: many
CDR3: CSARDSRQGNLPGYTF
DNA: TGCAGTGCTAGAGATTCGCGACAGGGGAATCTGCCTGGCTACACCTTC

D: TRBD1
J: TRBJ1-5
V: TRBV18
size: few
CDR3: CASSPGTGVLQPQHF
DNA: TGTGCCAGCTCACCCGGGACAGGGGTTCTACAGCCCCAGCATTTT

D: NA
J: TRBJ1-2
V: TRBV29-1
size: NA
CDR3: CSASGTFGYTF
DNA: TGCAGCGCATCCGGGACTTTTGGCTACACCTTC

D: TRBD2
J: TRBJ2-2
V: TRBV10-3
size: NA
CDR3: CAIRVAGSNTGELFF
DNA: TGTGCCATCAGGGTAGCGGGGTCGAACACCGGGGAGCTGTTTTTT

D: NA
J: TRBJ2-3
V: TRBV5-1
size: few
CDR3: CASSPYGYPGDTQYF
DNA: TGCGCCAGCAGCCCTTACGGTTATCCCGGAGATACGCAGTATTTT

D: TRBD2
J: TRBJ2-1
V: TRBV20-1
size: NA
CDR3: CSARSASGFYNEQFF
DNA: TGCAGTGCTAGATCGGCTAGCGGTTTCTACAATGAGCAGTTCTTC

D: TRBD1
J: TRBJ1-3
V: TRBV4-3
size: few
CDR3: CASSLDGTAVGNTIYF
DNA: TGCGCCAGCAGCCTCGACGGGACAGCGGTTGGAAACACCATATATTTT

D: NA
J: TRBJ2-3
V: TRBV4-3
size: few
CDR3: CASSMDPGGADTQYF
DNA: TGCGCCAGCAGCATGGACCCAGGTGGGGCAGATACGCAGTATTTT

D: NA
J: TRBJ1-2
V: TRBV27
size: NA
CDR3: CATASLPPQADGYTF
DNA: TGTGCCACCGCGAGCCTCCCTCCCCAGGCCGATGGCTACACCTTC

D: NA
J: TRBJ2-1
V: TRBV29-1
size: few
CDR3: CSVGRLYNEQFF
DNA: TGCAGCGTTGGGAGGCTTTACAATGAGCAGTTCTTC

D: NA
J: TRBJ2-7
V: TRBV7-9
size: NA
CDR3: CASTPKTGSYEQYF
DNA: TGTGCCAGCACTCCGAAGACAGGCTCCTACGAGCAGTACTTC

D: TRBD1
J: TRBJ2-5
V: TRBV4-1
size: NA
CDR3: CASSRPTGGKETQYF
DNA: TGCGCCAGCAGTCGACCCACAGGGGGGAAAGAGACCCAGTACTTC

D: NA
J: TRBJ1-4
V: TRBV5-5
size: many
CDR3: CASSPSSRGGEKLFF
DNA: TGTGCCAGCAGCCCCTCGTCGAGAGGTGGTGAAAAACTGTTTTTT

D: TRBD2
J: TRBJ2-3
V: TRBV6-1
size: many
CDR3: CASSPSGRSTDTQYF
DNA: TGTGCCAGCAGTCCGAGCGGGAGGAGCACAGATACGCAGTATTTT

D: NA
J: TRBJ2-3
V: TRBV5-1
size: few
CDR3: CASSRSSRPDTQYF
DNA: TGCGCCAGCAGCCGATCTTCCCGCCCAGATACGCAGTATTTT

D: NA
J: TRBJ1-4
V: TRBV12-3/TRBV12-4
size: few
CDR3: CASSLSLTREKLFF
DNA: TGTGCCAGCAGTTTAAGCCTTACCCGGGAAAAACTGTTTTTT

D: TRBD2
J: TRBJ2-1
V: TRBV29-1
size: few
CDR3: CSAGTSGRNEQFF
DNA: TGCAGCGCAGGGACTAGCGGGAGAAATGAGCAGTTCTTC

D: NA
J: TRBJ2-5
V: TRBV15
size: NA
CDR3: CATSRDSQGPQETQYF
DNA: TGTGCCACCAGCAGAGATTCTCAGGGGCCCCAAGAGACCCAGTACTTC

D: TRBD2
J: TRBJ2-7
V: TRBV10-3
size: few
CDR3: CAIKELAGAGEQYF
DNA: TGTGCCATCAAGGAACTAGCGGGAGCGGGCGAGCAGTACTTC

D: NA
J: TRBJ2-5
V: TRBV12-3/TRBV12-4
size: NA
CDR3: CASSLRGSQETQYF
DNA: TGTGCCAGCAGTTTACGGGGTTCACAAGAGACCCAGTACTTC

D: NA
J: TRBJ2-1
V: TRBV4-1
size: NA
CDR3: CASSREALTFNEQFF
DNA: TGCGCCAGCAGCCGGGAGGCCCTCACCTTCAATGAGCAGTTCTTC

D: TRBD1
J: TRBJ1-2
V: TRBV4-2
size: few
CDR3: CASSHYDREDAGYTF
DNA: TGTGCCAGCAGCCACTACGACAGGGAGGATGCCGGCTACACCTTC

D: NA
J: TRBJ2-7
V: TRBV29-1
size: NA
CDR3: CSVAPDSSPYEQYF
DNA: TGCAGCGTTGCCCCGGACAGTTCACCCTACGAGCAGTACTTC

D: TRBD2
J: TRBJ2-1
V: TRBV5-1
size: few
CDR3: CASSLGLAGAVYNEQFF
DNA: TGCGCCAGCAGCTTGGGACTAGCGGGAGCAGTTTACAATGAGCAGTTCTTC

D: TRBD1
J: TRBJ1-2
V: TRBV7-9
size: few
CDR3: CASSLEEGAVNGYTF
DNA: TGTGCCAGCAGCTTAGAGGAGGGGGCGGTTAATGGCTACACCTTC

D: NA
J: TRBJ1-2
V: TRBV6-1
size: few
CDR3: CASSEVGNGYTF
DNA: TGTGCCAGCAGTGAAGTAGGGAACGGCTACACCTTC

D: NA
J: TRBJ1-6
V: TRBV5-1
size: NA
CDR3: CASKPAWGRNSPLHF
DNA: TGCGCCAGCAAACCCGCCTGGGGCAGAAATTCACCCCTCCACTTT

D: NA
J: TRBJ2-3
V: TRBV6-2/TRBV6-3
size: few
CDR3: CASRERGAYTDTQYF
DNA: TGTGCCAGCAGGGAACGGGGGGCCTACACAGATACGCAGTATTTT

D: NA
J: TRBJ2-3
V: TRBV12-3/TRBV12-4
size: NA
CDR3: CASSFSGASSTDTQYF
DNA: TGTGCCAGCAGTTTTTCAGGAGCTAGCAGCACAGATACGCAGTATTTT

D: TRBD2
J: TRBJ2-2
V: TRBV12-3/TRBV12-4
size: few
CDR3: CASSPLAGANTGELFF
DNA: TGTGCCAGCAGTCCACTAGCGGGGGCGAACACCGGGGAGCTGTTTTTT

D: NA
J: TRBJ2-1
V: TRBV5-1
size: many
CDR3: CASSLAGLSYNEQFF
DNA: TGCGCCAGCAGCTTGGCGGGACTCTCCTACAATGAGCAGTTCTTC

D: TRBD1
J: TRBJ2-3
V: TRBV30
size: once
CDR3: CAWQGVGSDTQYF
DNA: TGTGCCTGGCAGGGGGTGGGCTCAGATACGCAGTATTTT

D: TRBD1
J: TRBJ1-1
V: TRBV4-3
size: NA
CDR3: CASSLRDSFLNTEAFF
DNA: TGCGCCAGCAGCCTCCGGGACAGTTTTCTGAACACTGAAGCTTTCTTT